This T cell receptor beta chain was retrieved from a study of T-cell memory formation after mild COVID-19. The CDR3 covers 17 residues. Trimming took 5 bases from V and 8 from J; bases not matched to a gene: 18. TCRdb redid the calling of the 5' RACE reads with MiXCR, one entry per CDR3 protein. The sample has about 160,000 distinct CDR3 sequences, 25% to 40% seen once; the top ten hold around 11%. The chain joins TRBV12-3 or TRBV12-4 to TRBJ1-2; TRBD1 matches 9 bases. This TCR derives from an adult woman who had mild COVID-19 (a few samples of this study predate the infection). Cell type and time point are not known. The sample was PBMCs or a T cell subset sorted from them (not recorded which). The CDR3: CASSPTINRDRDRGYTF. CDR3 nucleotide sequence: TGTGCCAGCAGTCCAACCATCAACCGGGACAGGGATAGAGGCTACACCTTC.